This TCR beta chain was profiled in a study of T cells after yellow fever vaccination. TCRdb itself ran the 5' RACE reads through MiXCR, one entry per CDR3 protein. The sample includes roughly 340,000 distinct CDR3 sequences, 8.7% of them seen just once. V trimming: 5 bases; J trimming: 5 bases; junction bases outside the gene matches: 15. There are 17 residues in the CDR3. Germline-derived CDR1 and CDR2 are DFQATT and SNEGSKA (reference sequence). This clonotype originated in a man aged 18 to 30 who received the YFV17D yellow fever vaccine. Here the sequenced sample was PBMCs, taken on the day of the first yellow fever vaccination. This sequence joins TRBV20-1 and TRBJ2-2; 9 positions agree with TRBD2. CDR3 in DNA: TGCAGTGCTCCTGGAGGCGGGGGGGCCAGGAGGACCGGGGAGCTGTTTTTT. Residues: CSAPGGGGARRTGELFF.